The next 20 T cell receptor beta chains were all read from a single sample in a study of blood T cell repertoires in COVID-19. The assay was immunoSEQ multiplex PCR, and TCRdb's table has in-frame clones only and misses some. The repertoire holds roughly 330,000 clones, with roughly nine tenths as singletons. The specimen sequenced was PBMCs or T cells enriched from blood (not recorded which). The receptors were gathered from a woman aged 25 to 39 who had recovered from COVID-19.

V gene TRBV4-1 combines with J gene TRBJ1-2; TRBD1 aligns across 8 bases. The germline V gene encodes CDR1 MGHRA and CDR2 YSYEKL. The ends lost 0 bases at V and 8 bases at J; junction bases unmatched: 8. The CDR3 totals 15 residues. CDR3 bases: TGCGCCAGCAGCCAAGAAGGACAGGGTTGGGTGGGCTACACCTTC. As protein: CASSQEGQGWVGYTF.

V gene TRBV11-3 combines with J gene TRBJ2-1; D perhaps matches TRBD2 (6 bases). This CDR3 is 14 amino acids long. V gave up 5 bases and J gave up 8 bases, with 16 bases separating them. Germline-derived CDR1 and CDR2 are SGHNT and YENEEA. The CDR3 nucleotides read TGTGCCAGCAGCCCCGCGGGGCCTTTCGATGAGCAGTTCTTC. Its protein product is CASSPAGPFDEQFF.

J is TRBJ2-5 and V is TRBV2; possible D gene TRBD1, 8 bases. CDR3 length equals 14 residues. V was cut by 6 bases and J by 5 bases, with 16 bases left in between. CDR1 and CDR2 (germline): SNHLY, FYNNEI. The CDR3: CASSRDRGGETQYF. Written as DNA, the CDR3 is TGTGCCAGCAGCCGCGACAGGGGAGGGGAGACCCAGTACTTC.

V is TRBV2 and J is TRBJ2-5; 9 bases agree with TRBD2. J gave up 5 bases and V 4 bases, and 2 bases lay outside the gene matches. Germline values: CDR1 SNHLY, CDR2 FYNNEI. CDR3 length: 13 residues. For the CDR3, the DNA is TGTGCCAGCAGTGGGGCGGGGGGGGAGACCCAGTACTTC. It encodes CASSGAGGETQYF. Full variable domain (remainder filled in from reference TRBV2 and TRBJ2-5): EPEVTQTPSHQVTQMGQEVILRCVPISNHLYFYWYRQILGQKVEFLVSFYNNEISEKSEIFDDQFSVERPDGSNFTLKIRSTKLEDSAMYFCASSGAGGETQYFGPGTRLLVL.

This clone has a handful of counts. This chain joins TRBV5-1 and TRBJ1-1, with 8 nucleotides matching TRBD1. Per the germline V gene, CDR1 is SGHRS and CDR2 is YFSETQ. The CDR3 spans 16 residues. The V and J ends lost 4 bases and 5 bases, in that order; junction bases with no gene match: 13. CDR3 DNA sequence: TGCGCCAGCAGCCCCGGGACAGGCGGGATTCGAACTGAAGCTTTCTTT. As protein: CASSPGTGGIRTEAFF.

This sequence joins TRBV2 and TRBJ1-1; TRBD1 aligns across 7 bases. Germline lookup yields CDR1 SNHLY and CDR2 FYNNEI. This CDR3 region has 12 residues. The V and J ends lost 6 bases and 4 bases, in that order; junction bases with no gene match: 2. DNA for the CDR3: TGTGCCAGCAGGGGGGACAGCACTGAAGCTTTCTTT. Translating gives CASRGDSTEAFF.

The V gene is TRBV11-2, the J gene TRBJ1-5; 7 bases match TRBD1. The CDR3 is 14 amino acids. CDR1 and CDR2 from the germline V gene are SGHAT and FQNNGV. Germline trimming cut 6 bases from V and 2 bases from J; bases unmatched to any gene: 4. As DNA, the CDR3 is TGTGCCAGCAGTCCCACAGGGGGCAATCAGCCCCAGCATTTT. It translates to CASSPTGGNQPQHF.

The chain recombines TRBV30 with TRBJ1-5; TRBD1 is a possible D gene (5 bases). The V gene's germline CDR1 is GTSNPN and CDR2 SVGIG (reference sequence). Trimming removed 2 bases at V and 5 bases at J, with 10 bases between. The CDR3 has 13 residues. The CDR3 here is CAWSSGKDQPQHF. In DNA, the CDR3 is TGTGCCTGGAGTTCAGGGAAGGATCAGCCCCAGCATTTT.

The V and J genes are TRBV5-4 and TRBJ2-1; a possible D gene is TRBD2 (5 bases). The CDR3 extends over 15 amino acids. The V and J ends lost 7 bases and 7 bases respectively, with 21 bases between them. Germline V gives CDR1 SGHNT, CDR2 YYREEE (reference sequence). The CDR3 is CASSPGTSLGNEQFF. DNA for the CDR3: TGTGCCAGCTCTCCGGGAACCTCATTGGGGAATGAGCAGTTCTTC.

The chain combines TRBV10-3 with TRBJ1-1, with TRBD1 identical over 7 bases. V trimming: 6 bases; J trimming: 1 base; junction bases outside the gene matches: 5. This CDR3 has 14 amino acids. The germline V gene has CDR1 ENHRY and CDR2 SYGVKD. As DNA, the CDR3 is TGTGCCATCAGGACCGGGACAGCGAACACTGAAGCTTTCTTT. Amino acid sequence: CAIRTGTANTEAFF.

V usage is TRBV7-9 and J usage is TRBJ2-2, with TRBD1 identical over 8 bases. The CDR3 extends over 16 amino acids. V lost 4 bases and J lost 0; bases outside the gene matches: 4. Germline values: CDR1 SEHNR, CDR2 FQNEAQ (reference sequence). The CDR3 bases are TGTGCCAGCAGCTCCTTGGACAGGGCGAACACCGGGGAGCTGTTTTTT. Encoded protein: CASSSLDRANTGELFF. Supplemented by reference TRBV7-9 and TRBJ2-2, the full variable domain reads DTGVSQNPRHKITKRGQNVTFRCDPISEHNRLYWYRQTLGQGPEFLTYFQNEAQLEKSRLLSDRFSAERPKGSFSTLEIQRTEQGDSAMYLCASSSLDRANTGELFFGEGSRLTVL.

The rearrangement links TRBV6-5 to TRBJ2-3, with 7 bases lining up with TRBD2. The trim removed 6 bases at V and 0 bases at J, leaving 6 bases unmatched. The V gene's germline CDR1 is MNHEY and CDR2 SVGAGI. This CDR3 is 15 amino acids long. The CDR3 bases are TGTGCCAGCAGCAACAGCGGGACTAGCACAGATACGCAGTATTTT. This codes for CASSNSGTSTDTQYF.

V usage is TRBV2 and J usage is TRBJ2-7, with TRBD2 matching 8 bases. The germline CDR1 and CDR2 sequences are SNHLY and FYNNEI. This CDR3 comprises 15 residues. The V segment lost 1 base and the J segment 6 bases; nucleotides outside the gene matches: 8. The CDR3 DNA reads TGTGCCAGCAGTGAAGTTGCGGGGGGAATCCTCGAGCAGTACTTC. Amino acid sequence: CASSEVAGGILEQYF. Filled out from reference TRBV2 and TRBJ2-7, the complete variable domain reads EPEVTQTPSHQVTQMGQEVILRCVPISNHLYFYWYRQILGQKVEFLVSFYNNEISEKSEIFDDQFSVERPDGSNFTLKIRSTKLEDSAMYFCASSEVAGGILEQYFGPGTRLTVT.

The DNA of the CDR3 is TGTGCCAGCAGTCCACTTGGGGTAGCGGGGCCCAATGAGCAGTTCTTC. Translating it yields CASSPLGVAGPNEQFF. The chain combines TRBV27 with TRBJ2-1; 8 bases are a match to TRBD2. The junction had 12 bases not matched to a gene; V was cut back by 5 bases and J by 6 bases. The CDR3 sequence is 16 residues long. In germline, CDR1 is MNHEY, CDR2 SMNVEV (reference sequence).

In its sample, this clone was seen once. The chain links TRBV30 to TRBJ2-7; D is ambiguous. The CDR3 totals 16 residues. Deletions cut 3 bases from V and 3 bases from J, with 21 bases between. CDR1 is GTSNPN and CDR2 is SVGIG in the germline V gene (reference sequence). This CDR3 reads CAWSRDFRHVGYEQYF. Here the CDR3 DNA reads TGTGCCTGGAGCCGAGATTTTAGACACGTAGGCTACGAGCAGTACTTC. The whole variable domain, filled in from reference TRBV30 and TRBJ2-7, reads SQTIHQWPATLVQPVGSPLSLECTVEGTSNPNLYWYRQAAGRGLQLLFYSVGIGQISSEVPQNLSASRPQDRQFILSSKKLLLSDSGFYLCAWSRDFRHVGYEQYFGPGTRLTVT.

The V and J genes are TRBV29-1 and TRBJ1-4; D not resolved. Trimming took off 6 bases at V and 0 bases at J, with 11 bases between the two ends. This CDR3 is 14 amino acids long. Germline V CDR1 and CDR2: SQVTM, ANQGSEA. CDR3 sequence reads: CSVALEPTNEKLFF. In nucleotides, the CDR3 is TGCAGCGTGGCCCTAGAGCCAACTAATGAAAAACTGTTTTTT.

For the CDR3, the DNA is TGTGCCAGCCTAAACAGGGGTGGGTCTAGCATAGGGCTCCAGCCCCAGCATTTT. Its translation: CASLNRGGSSIGLQPQHF. This chain connects TRBV28 to TRBJ1-5; 7 nucleotides align to TRBD1. V trimming: 8 bases; J trimming: 7 bases; junction bases outside the gene matches: 23. The germline V gene encodes CDR1 MDHEN and CDR2 SYDVKM. There are 18 residues in the CDR3.

The chain couples TRBV28 to TRBJ1-5; possibly TRBD1 for D (5 bases). Looked up from germline, CDR1 is MDHEN and CDR2 is SYDVKM. The CDR3 is 16 residues long. The V end was cut by 10 bases, the J end by 1 base, with 20 bases between. The CDR3 DNA follows: TGTGCCACCCGTAGGCCGATTGGACAAAGCAATCAGCCCCAGCATTTT. Protein product: CATRRPIGQSNQPQHF.

Of note for this clone: A junction end diverges from the germline sequence, so it may reflect a read error. This chain uses TRBV6-2 or TRBV6-3 with TRBJ2-3, with TRBD1 identical over 11 bases. Per the germline V gene, CDR1 is MNHEY and CDR2 is SVGEGT. This CDR3 spans 17 amino acids. The CDR3 is CASSYSLRDRGADTQYF. Here the CDR3 DNA reads TGTGCCAGCAGCTACTCACTCCGGGACAGGGGGGCAGATACGCAGTATTTT.

This sequence joins TRBV5-1 and TRBJ2-7; TRBD1 might be the D (6 bases). Looked up from germline, CDR1 is SGHRS and CDR2 is YFSETQ. The CDR3 has 13 residues. Trimming removed 7 bases at V and 3 bases at J, with 14 bases between. In nucleotides, the CDR3 is TGCGCCAGCCGAAAACAGGGATTCTACGAGCAGTACTTC. Translation gives CASRKQGFYEQYF.